This paragraph reports one T cell receptor (beta chain). Germline-derived CDR1 and CDR2 are SGHNT and YYREEE (reference sequence). This CDR3 has 15 amino acids. J was trimmed by 1 base and V by 2 bases; bases with no gene match: 3. The source of the sample is a study of blood T cell repertoires in COVID-19. Study-wide background: Acute-phase and convalescent COVID-19 samples originated in the United States, Italy and Spain. Sources were T cells, B-cell-depleted T cells, or PBMCs; the material itself was cDNA or gDNA.

Some clones are missing from TCRdb's copy, which holds only in-frame ones; the method was immunoSEQ multiplex PCR. There are over 110,000 clones in the sample; 81% occur only once, and approximately 8% lies in the top ten. The chain combines TRBV5-4 with TRBJ2-5; 9 positions match TRBD2. The receptor comes from a human donor in a cohort sampled during active COVID-19. The sequencing sample was made of peripheral blood. The chain's CDR3 is CASSFGSGGQETQYF. CDR3 DNA sequence: TGTGCCAGCAGCTTTGGTAGCGGGGGCCAAGAGACCCAGTACTTC.